This is a list of T cell receptor beta chains from one sample in a study of shared clonotypes between healthy human individuals. This table comes from immunoSEQ multiplex PCR, and its TCRdb copy is limited to in-frame clones, with some not included. This table holds roughly 2,000,000 clones, 85% to 95% found once. Sequenced: naive CD8+ T cells sorted from blood. The receptors here all came from a man in his late teens or twenties in good health. The CDR3 runs from the conserved cysteine through the conserved F or W. Fields, in order: V gene, J gene, CDR3 protein.

TRBV10-3	TRBJ2-3	CAISETEGGLSGLGGTQYF
TRBV19	TRBJ2-3	CASSEGLAGMETQYF
TRBV19	TRBJ1-4	CASSTGNEKLFF
TRBV7-9	TRBJ2-3	CASSLSQGTDTQYF
TRBV6-1	TRBJ1-3	CASRSPVSGNTIYF
TRBV4-1	TRBJ2-3	CASSQASPDTQYF
TRBV4-3	TRBJ2-5	CASSPGTGRETQYF
TRBV27	TRBJ1-6	CASSFLLRDSLSPLHF
TRBV27	TRBJ2-7	CASSLGPQGIYEQYF
TRBV5-1	TRBJ2-7	CASRVAGGTYEQYF
TRBV5-3	TRBJ2-7	CARSLEGTAPYEQYF
TRBV27	TRBJ2-1	CASSLRGGEQFF
TRBV11-3	TRBJ2-5	CASSLDRNQETQYF
TRBV7-2	TRBJ2-7	CASSFPLNDRLSYEQYF
TRBV5-8	TRBJ2-5	CASTQRGGKETQYF
TRBV9	TRBJ2-7	CASSPPRDPAEQYF
TRBV5-1	TRBJ1-2	CASSLDQRSNYGYTF
TRBV2	TRBJ1-2	CASSDGQGASWVSYTF
TRBV28	TRBJ2-4	CASSLPGTGNIQYF
TRBV7-9	TRBJ1-1	CASSLGAEYTEAFF
TRBV5-4	TRBJ2-1	CASSILSGEQFF
TRBV7-8	TRBJ2-7	CASSFGGTGSYEQYF
TRBV13	TRBJ2-2	CASNVRDRGTGELFF
TRBV5-3	TRBJ2-1	CARSSHPRDRNNEQFF
TRBV5-1	TRBJ2-7	CASSFDGGTYEQYF
TRBV5-1	TRBJ2-3	CASSLGAGGLTDTQYF
TRBV2	TRBJ1-1	CASSAYLEGHRAPNTEAFF
TRBV15	TRBJ2-2	CATSRDGTSGSLGELFF
TRBV27	TRBJ2-2	CASSLVSGASGELFF
TRBV10-3	TRBJ2-7	CAISDSGDSTYEQYF
TRBV2	TRBJ2-1	CASSAPYRSSYNEQFF
TRBV6-5	TRBJ2-7	CASSTWRDSSYEQYF
TRBV7-9	TRBJ1-2	CASSFRVDEFNYGYTF
TRBV11-2	TRBJ1-4	CASSLGTGDEKLFF
TRBV4-1	TRBJ2-7	CASSQPPSGTGEQYF
TRBV13	TRBJ2-6	CASSSFSGANVLTF
TRBV6-5	TRBJ2-5	CASRDAGGETQYF
TRBV5-4	TRBJ1-2	CASSYGGDGYTF
TRBV30	TRBJ2-3	CAWSVSYPDTQYF
TRBV6-1	TRBJ2-5	CASSPGVETQYF
TRBV6-5	TRBJ2-1	CASSYSTEGWGEQFF
TRBV28	TRBJ2-7	CASRTGAPYEQYF
TRBV6-6	TRBJ2-5	CASIGRRRETQYF
TRBV11-1	TRBJ1-1	CASSLATPGGMNTEAFF
TRBV4-1	TRBJ1-1	CASSQDTGARTEAFF
TRBV28	TRBJ2-3	CASSLGSLSTDTQYF
TRBV25-1	TRBJ2-1	CASSSGRGGWEQFF
TRBV25-1	TRBJ2-7	CASSDTGTGNEQYF
TRBV5-6	TRBJ1-2	CASSPPEGIDGYTF
TRBV5-1	TRBJ1-5	CASTGAPAVGPQHF
TRBV7-9	TRBJ2-3	CASSLESSGSTDTQYF
TRBV5-4	TRBJ1-2	CASSLGGGDGYTF
TRBV4-1	TRBJ2-7	CASSQDPDGTIYEQYF
TRBV10-1	TRBJ1-1	CASPGGGQGGAEAFF
TRBV16	TRBJ2-7	CASSQSDRGPCEQYF